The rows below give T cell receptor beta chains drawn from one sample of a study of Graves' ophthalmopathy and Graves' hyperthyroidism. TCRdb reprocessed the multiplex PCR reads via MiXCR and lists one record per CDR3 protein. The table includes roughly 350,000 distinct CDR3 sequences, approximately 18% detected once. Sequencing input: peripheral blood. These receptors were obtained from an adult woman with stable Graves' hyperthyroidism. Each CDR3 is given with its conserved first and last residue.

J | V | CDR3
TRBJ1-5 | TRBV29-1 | CSVSGTSTDQPQHF
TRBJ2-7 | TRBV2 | CASRGGTGTWGAYEQYF
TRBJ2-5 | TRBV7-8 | CASSLGVAGTDVGETQYF
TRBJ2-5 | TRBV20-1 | CSARDNTRTQYF
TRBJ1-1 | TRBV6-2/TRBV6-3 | CASSPTSAATEAFF
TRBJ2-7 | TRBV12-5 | CASGPGSGSIYEQYF
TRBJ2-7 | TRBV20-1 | CSARDPLLSYDQYF
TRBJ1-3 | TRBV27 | CASSVSTGNTIYF
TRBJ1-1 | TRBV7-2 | CASSHQGVNTEAFF
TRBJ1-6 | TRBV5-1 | CASRFGGARVDRSPLHF
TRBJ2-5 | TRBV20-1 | CSAARWGETQYF
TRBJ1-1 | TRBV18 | CTSQDSLNTEAFF
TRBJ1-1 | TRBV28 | CASSPSPLEAFF
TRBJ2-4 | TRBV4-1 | CASSHLGRGAQNIKYF
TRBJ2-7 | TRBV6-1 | CASSGDRVFYEQYF
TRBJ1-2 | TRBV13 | CASKDSLFDYGYTF
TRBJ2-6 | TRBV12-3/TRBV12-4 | CASSLSGFGANVLTF
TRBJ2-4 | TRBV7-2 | CASSYTGENIKYF
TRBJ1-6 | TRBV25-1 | CASSDNFGAGYNSPLHF
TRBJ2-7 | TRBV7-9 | CASRNGQGTSYEQYF
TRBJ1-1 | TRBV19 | CASHWGGAWNTEAFF